The source of this T cell receptor beta chain is a study of T cell responses to AZD1222 COVID-19 vaccine. General observations from the study: Repertoires were collected only later (after the peak T cell response had occurred). Reportedly, nearly half of unique spike TCRs recognized epitopes outside B.1.351/B.1.1.7 mutations. With two AZD1222 doses given, Spike-specific TCR breadth and depth both rose.

As regards this clone: Its antigen remains unidentified.

CDR3 length: 13 amino acids. Germline CDR1 SGHTA, CDR2 FQGNSA. The ends were cut back, 1 base at V and 1 base at J, with 3 bases in the middle. Clones were read by immunoSEQ multiplex PCR, and TCRdb kept only the in-frame ones, dropping some. The table lists about 140,000 clones, around 90% of them singletons, with 1.3% to 1.5% in the top ten. This TCR derives from an adult in good health. The chain couples TRBV7-2 to TRBJ2-3, with D uncertain. This sample comprised peripheral blood, obtained on day 0 of AZD1222 vaccination. CDR3 protein: CASSLGGTDTQYF. The CDR3 bases are TGTGCCAGCAGCTTAGGGGGCACAGATACGCAGTATTTT.